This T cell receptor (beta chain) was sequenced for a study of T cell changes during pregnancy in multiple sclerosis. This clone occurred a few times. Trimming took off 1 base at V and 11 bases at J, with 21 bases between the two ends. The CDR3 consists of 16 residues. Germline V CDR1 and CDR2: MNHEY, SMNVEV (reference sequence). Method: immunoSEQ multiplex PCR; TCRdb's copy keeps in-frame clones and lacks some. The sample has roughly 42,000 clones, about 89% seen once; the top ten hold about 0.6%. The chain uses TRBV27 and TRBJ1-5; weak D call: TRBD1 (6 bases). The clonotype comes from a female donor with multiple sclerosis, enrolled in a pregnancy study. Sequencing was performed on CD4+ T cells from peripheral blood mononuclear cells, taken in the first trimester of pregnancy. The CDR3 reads CASSLWGQGRESAQHF. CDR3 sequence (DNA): TGTGCCAGCAGTTTATGGGGGCAGGGAAGGGAATCGGCCCAGCATTTT.